This T cell receptor (beta chain) was profiled in a study of blood T cell repertoires in COVID-19. The CDR3 runs to 17 residues. The J segment lost 7 bases and the V segment lost 0 bases, leaving 9 bases of the junction unmatched. Germline CDR1 reads LGHDT; CDR2 reads YNNKEL (reference sequence). Under the authors' procedure: It was from reference gene primer amplification that nucleated cell counts were estimated. The protocol was immunoSEQ multiplex PCR, while the TCRdb copy is restricted to in-frame clones and leaves out a portion. D and trimming were read from the DNA, whereas the V and J calls and clone size are those reported in that table. The table includes 250,000 or so clones, around 87% detected once.

This sequence was found in a woman in her seventies with active or convalescent COVID-19. This rearrangement joins TRBV3-1 (or the pseudogene TRBV3-2) to TRBJ1-6, with 7 bases identical to TRBD1. Specimen: peripheral blood. This CDR3 is CASSQDLQTGWNSPLHF. The DNA for the CDR3 is TGTGCCAGCAGCCAAGATCTTCAGACAGGGTGGAATTCACCCCTCCACTTT.